This entry describes one T cell receptor beta chain. Its specificity is not known. These data belong to a study of blood T cells in healthy people across ages. Findings of the study overall: Any conclusive comparison of naive versus antigen-experienced cells was prevented by using unsorted PBMCs. The study found more naive CD4+ cells and higher diversity in long-lived than aged donors. Donor CMV status, an unknown factor, possibly confounded changes in expanded clonotypes.

Trimming removed 7 bases from V and 2 bases from J, with 15 bases in between. This CDR3 is built from 15 residues. PCR was performed a second time for roughly 7 to 12 cycles using a sample-barcoded 5' primer and a J-beta primer mix. TCRdb reprocessed the 5' RACE reads via MiXCR and lists one record per CDR3 protein. Found here are some 800,000 distinct CDR3 sequences, around a quarter of them singletons; the top ten hold approximately 4%. This sample was shared with a second study, whose subject was T cells of mothers and their children.

The material sequenced was blood. The chain joins TRBV12-3 or TRBV12-4 to TRBJ2-1, with D maybe TRBD1 (5 bases). This sequence originates from a boy under 18 in good health. The CDR3: CASNPDSPTYNEQFF. In nucleotides, the CDR3 is TGTGCCAGCAACCCTGACAGTCCCACCTACAATGAGCAGTTCTTC.